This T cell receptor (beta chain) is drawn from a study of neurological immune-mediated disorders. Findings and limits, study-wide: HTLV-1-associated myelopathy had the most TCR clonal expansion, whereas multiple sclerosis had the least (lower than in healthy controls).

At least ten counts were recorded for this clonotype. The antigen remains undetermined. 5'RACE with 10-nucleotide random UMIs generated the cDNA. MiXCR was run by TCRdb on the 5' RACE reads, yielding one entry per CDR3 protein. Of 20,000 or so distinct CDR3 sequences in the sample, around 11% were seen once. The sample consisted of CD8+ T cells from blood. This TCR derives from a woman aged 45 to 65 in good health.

CDR3 sequence reads: CASSFPGLDDSRESYNEQFF. In DNA form, the CDR3 reads TGTGCCAGCAGCTTCCCGGGTCTCGACGACTCGAGGGAATCCTACAATGAGCAGTTCTTC. The rearrangement uses TRBV11-2 and TRBJ2-1, with TRBD2 as a possible D gene (5 bases). Germline V gene data show CDR1 as SGHAT and CDR2 as FQNNGV. Between the trimmed V and J ends, which lost 3 bases and 1 base, there was a span of 25 bases. The CDR3 spans 20 residues.